This T cell receptor beta chain was captured in a study of blood T cell repertoires in COVID-19 (dated by TCRdb to about 2020). With regard to the full study: Samples from collaborators originated in the United States, Italy and Spain and spanned both the acute and convalescent phases of COVID-19. The prospective study material was composed of cDNA or gDNA derived from T cells, B-cell-depleted T cells, or PBMCs. Subjects who had been exposed to COVID-19, were actively infected with it, or had recovered from it provided the deeply sampled blood TCRbeta repertoires that made up the dataset. The repertoires were released in a freely available public database meant as a resource for research on the immune response to SARS-CoV-2. The samples were drawn from the first 160 participants of the ongoing ImmuneRACE study and from 1,254 subjects provided by 6 global collaborators. Sample metadata almost always included a de-identified subject ID, COVID-19 status, age in years and sex. HLA class I and class II types, where available, came from metadata supplied by the sample provider rather than from assay-based typing.

Participants in the prospective study were enrolled through a virtual design, were aged about 18 to 100 years, and lived in roughly 26 United States geographic areas. To assign participants to cohorts, the prospective study relied on clinical history that participants themselves reported in a screening survey and a study questionnaire. Recovered participants in ImmuneRACE Cohort 3 were defined as having two consecutive negative NP/OP PCR tests, clearance from a healthcare professional, or resolution of symptoms. In the prospective study, mobile phlebotomists collected whole blood, serum and a nasopharyngeal or oropharyngeal swab from each participant. Over an approximately 2-month period, participants in the prospective study had the option of providing additional blood draws and questionnaires. Prospective study blood samples were shipped either frozen or at room temperature before DNA extraction.

The immunoSEQ Assay, a bias-controlled multiplex PCR, was used to amplify TCRbeta CDR3 regions from genomic DNA. Processing in the source paper ran as follows. Nucleated cell counts per sample were estimated from amplification of reference gene primers within the assay. To quantify the absolute abundance of each unique TCRbeta CDR3 rearrangement, sequence reads were collapsed and filtered. Productive Simpson clonality was computed per sample as the square root of Simpson's diversity index over productive rearrangements. Held by TCRdb, this immuneACCESS table contains in-frame sequences only and omits some clones. Under half of the omission traces to an unresolved V gene where checked; the cause of the rest is unknown. That table is the source of V, J and clone size, and D and trimming were worked out from the DNA. The sample includes 350,000 to 550,000 clones, with 75% to 90% observed a single time. Of the sample, 0.9% to 1.2% falls within the top ten clones.

The research as a whole found: Clinical and demographic metadata were provided uncurated, with the amount varying by source and participant.

V loses 4 bases at its end and J loses 4 bases; junction bases beyond the gene matches: 7. CDR3 length: 15 amino acids, cysteine to phenylalanine. The CDR3 DNA has 45 bases and is translated from base 1. According to the germline V gene (reference sequence), CDR1 reads SGHKS and CDR2 reads YYEKEE. With respect to this clone: Its specific antigen is unknown. No much larger clone exists at a distance of one base, and base qualities are not known.

Input material: PBMCs or T cells enriched from blood (not recorded which). This TCR came from a young man who had recovered from COVID-19. The sequence joins TRBV5-5 to TRBJ2-5; 10 junctional bases match TRBD1. The CDR3 in this case is CASSASGTGVETQYF. The DNA sequence reads TGTGCCAGCAGCGCCTCCGGGACAGGGGTAGAGACCCAGTACTTC.